This T cell receptor beta chain emerged from a study of T-cell reconstitution after alpha-beta-depleted transplantation in children. CDR1 and CDR2 (germline): MGHRA, YSYEKL. The length of the CDR3 is 15 residues. V shed 5 bases, J shed 3 bases, and the junction held 9 bases outside the gene matches. Unique molecular identifiers were used to barcode this TCRbeta library. TCRdb reprocessed the PCR reads with MiXCR, giving one entry per CDR3 protein. The repertoire includes about 360,000 distinct CDR3 sequences, 13% of them detected once, and around 4.5% sits in the top ten. In this sample, this clonotype turned up a few times.

The clonotype comes from a human donor who donated a stem cell graft to a child with Fanconi anemia. The sequences come from PBMCs, collected from the stem cell graft. The rearrangement uses TRBV4-1 and TRBJ1-1, with TRBD1 matching over 7 bases. The CDR3 DNA reads as TGCGCCAGCAGCTCAGACCCAGGGGGGGACACTGAAGCTTTCTTT. Its translation is CASSSDPGGDTEAFF.